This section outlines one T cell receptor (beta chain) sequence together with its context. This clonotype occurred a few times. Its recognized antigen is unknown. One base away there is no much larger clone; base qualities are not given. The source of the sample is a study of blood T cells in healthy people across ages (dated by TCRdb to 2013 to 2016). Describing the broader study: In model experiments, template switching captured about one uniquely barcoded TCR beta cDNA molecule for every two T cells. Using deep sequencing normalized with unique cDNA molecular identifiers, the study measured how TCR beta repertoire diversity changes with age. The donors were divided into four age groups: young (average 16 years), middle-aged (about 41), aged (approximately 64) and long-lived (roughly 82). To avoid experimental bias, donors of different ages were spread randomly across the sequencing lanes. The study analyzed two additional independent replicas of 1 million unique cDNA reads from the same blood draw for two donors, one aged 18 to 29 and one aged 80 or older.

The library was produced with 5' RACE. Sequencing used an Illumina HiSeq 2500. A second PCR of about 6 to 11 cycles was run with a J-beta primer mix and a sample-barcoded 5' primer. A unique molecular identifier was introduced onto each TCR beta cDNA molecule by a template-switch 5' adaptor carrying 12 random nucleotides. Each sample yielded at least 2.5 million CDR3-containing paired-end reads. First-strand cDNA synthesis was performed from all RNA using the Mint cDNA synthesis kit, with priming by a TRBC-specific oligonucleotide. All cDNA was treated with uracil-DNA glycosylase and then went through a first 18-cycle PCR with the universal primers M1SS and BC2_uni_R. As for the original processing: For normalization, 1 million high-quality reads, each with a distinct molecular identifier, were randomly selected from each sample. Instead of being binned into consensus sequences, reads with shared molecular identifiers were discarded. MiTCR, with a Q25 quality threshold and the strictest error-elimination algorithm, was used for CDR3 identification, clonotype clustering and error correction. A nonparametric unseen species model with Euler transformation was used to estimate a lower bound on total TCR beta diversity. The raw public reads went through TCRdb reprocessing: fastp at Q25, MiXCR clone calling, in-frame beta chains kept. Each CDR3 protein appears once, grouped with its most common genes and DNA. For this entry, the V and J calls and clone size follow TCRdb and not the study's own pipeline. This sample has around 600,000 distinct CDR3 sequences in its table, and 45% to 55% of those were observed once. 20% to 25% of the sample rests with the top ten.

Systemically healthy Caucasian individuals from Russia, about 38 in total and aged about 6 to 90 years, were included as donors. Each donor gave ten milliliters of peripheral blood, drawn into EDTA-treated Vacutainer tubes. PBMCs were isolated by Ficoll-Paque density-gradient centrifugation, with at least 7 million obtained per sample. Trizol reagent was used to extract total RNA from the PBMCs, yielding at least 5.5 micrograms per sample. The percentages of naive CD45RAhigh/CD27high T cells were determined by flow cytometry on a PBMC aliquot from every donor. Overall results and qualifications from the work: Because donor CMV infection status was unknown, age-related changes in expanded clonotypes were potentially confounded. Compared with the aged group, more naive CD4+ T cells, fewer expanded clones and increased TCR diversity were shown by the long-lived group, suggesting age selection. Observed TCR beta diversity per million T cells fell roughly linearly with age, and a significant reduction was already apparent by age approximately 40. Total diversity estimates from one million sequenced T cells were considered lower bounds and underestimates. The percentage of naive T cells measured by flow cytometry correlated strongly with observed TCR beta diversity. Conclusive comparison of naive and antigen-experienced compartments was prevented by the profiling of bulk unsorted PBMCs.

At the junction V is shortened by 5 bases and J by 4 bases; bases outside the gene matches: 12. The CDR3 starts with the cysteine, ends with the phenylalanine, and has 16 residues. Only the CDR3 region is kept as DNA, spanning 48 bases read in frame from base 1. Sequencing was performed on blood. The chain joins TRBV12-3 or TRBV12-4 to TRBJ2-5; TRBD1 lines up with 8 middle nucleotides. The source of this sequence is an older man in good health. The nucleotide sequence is TGTGCCAGCAGTCCCCGACAGGGGCGCGATGGAGAGACCCAGTACTTC. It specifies CASSPRQGRDGETQYF.